This entry lists 12 T cell receptor beta chains sequenced from one sample in a study of CD8+ T cells in alopecia areata. Treatment denoted: oral pan-JAK inhibitor, 5-10 mg twice daily. Extraction of RNA preceded its reverse transcription into cDNA, which served as the sequencing template. Produced via immunoSEQ multiplex PCR; TCRdb's table is partial and in-frame only. The sample lists some 110,000 clones; approximately 54% were seen once. Sample: CD8+ T cells sorted from blood, taken at week 24, from a patient treated with tofacitinib. The receptor set was obtained from a human donor with alopecia areata.

The rearrangement links TRBV27 to TRBJ1-6; 9 bases line up with TRBD1. CDR1 and CDR2 (germline): MNHEY, SMNVEV (reference sequence). The CDR3 runs to 16 residues. J lost 13 bases, V lost 1 base, and 11 bases had no gene match. This CDR3 is CASSLWGQGQLIPLHF. As DNA, the CDR3 is TGTGCCAGCAGTTTATGGGGACAGGGACAATTGATCCCCCTCCACTTT.

This chain joins TRBV2 and TRBJ2-5, with 10 bases fitting TRBD1. Unmatched junction bases numbered 10, after V lost 7 bases and J lost 5 bases. The CDR3 covers 15 residues. Germline CDR1 SNHLY, CDR2 FYNNEI. CDR3: CASTEGTGVTETQYF. In DNA form, the CDR3 reads TGTGCCAGCACTGAGGGGACAGGGGTGACGGAGACCCAGTACTTC.

On this clone: Other DNA sequences in this specimen translate into the identical CDR3. The chain couples TRBV6-1 to TRBJ2-3, with 9 bases identical to TRBD2. Germline trimming cut 0 bases from V and 4 bases from J; bases unmatched to any gene: 2. The CDR3 covers 15 residues. Germline CDR1 reads MNHNS; CDR2 reads SASEGT. The CDR3 sequence is CASSEAAGGPDTQYF. The CDR3 bases are TGTGCCAGCAGTGAAGCAGCGGGGGGCCCAGATACGCAGTATTTT.

The chain's CDR3 is CSVVLGEGNYGYTF. In DNA form, the CDR3 reads TGCAGCGTTGTACTAGGGGAAGGCAACTATGGCTACACCTTC. The chain recombines TRBV29-1 with TRBJ1-2; D may be TRBD1 (5 bases). V was shortened by 4 bases and J by 2 bases, with 14 bases between the two germline ends. This CDR3 spans 14 amino acids. In germline, CDR1 is SQVTM, CDR2 ANQGSEA. Filled out from reference TRBV29-1 and TRBJ1-2, the complete variable domain reads SAVISQKPSRDICQRGTSLTIQCQVDSQVTMMFWYRQQPGQSLTLIATANQGSEATYESGFVIDKFPISRPNLTFSTLTVSNMSPEDSSIYLCSVVLGEGNYGYTFGSGTRLTVV.

This chain links TRBV4-1 with TRBJ1-2, with D maybe TRBD1 (5 bases). This CDR3 spans 16 amino acids. Germline loops: CDR1 MGHRA, CDR2 YSYEKL. The V gene lost 4 bases and the J gene lost 0 bases, with 15 bases spanning the gap. CDR3 protein: CASSPPDGGANYGYTF. The CDR3 DNA is TGCGCCAGCAGCCCTCCGGACGGGGGGGCTAACTATGGCTACACCTTC.

This chain uses TRBV2 with TRBJ1-2; D is possibly TRBD1 (5 bases). Deletions cut 4 bases from V and 2 bases from J, with 17 bases between. Germline V gene data show CDR1 as SNHLY and CDR2 as FYNNEI. This CDR3 is built from 16 residues. CDR3 protein: CASSATPQGVNYGYTF. The CDR3 DNA sequence: TGTGCCAGCAGTGCCACCCCCCAGGGAGTAAACTATGGCTACACCTTC.

This sequence joins TRBV11-1 and TRBJ2-1, with TRBD2 matching 8 bases. V lost 5 bases and J lost 10; bases outside the gene matches: 16. This CDR3 has 16 amino acids. Germline lookup yields CDR1 SGHAT and CDR2 FQDESV (reference sequence). The CDR3, as DNA: TGTGCCAGCAGCCGCAAGACTAGCGAAGGGGTGGACGAGCAGTTCTTC. It specifies CASSRKTSEGVDEQFF.

V is TRBV2 and J is TRBJ2-5; D uncertain. There are 13 residues in the CDR3. V was pared by 8 bases and J by 2 bases, with 12 bases between. Per germline, CDR1 SNHLY and CDR2 FYNNEI. The CDR3 reads CASLPRTQETQYF. The CDR3 nucleotides are TGTGCCAGCCTTCCGAGGACGCAAGAGACCCAGTACTTC.

The sample holds a few counts of this clone. The chain links TRBV5-1 to TRBJ2-1; D gene uncertain. CDR1 is SGHRS and CDR2 is YFSETQ in the germline V gene. Trimming removed 1 base at V and 0 bases at J, with 8 bases between. The CDR3 has 15 amino acids. The CDR3, as DNA: TGCGCCAGCAGCTTGTCTAGGAGCTCCTACAATGAGCAGTTCTTC. The encoded protein is CASSLSRSSYNEQFF.

This clone occurred a few times. This chain joins TRBV30 and TRBJ2-7; D gene uncertain. V lost 0 bases to trimming and J lost 1 base, with 4 bases between them. Germline V gene lookup returns CDR1 GTSNPN and CDR2 SVGIG (reference sequence). CDR3 length: 12 amino acids. CDR3 sequence: CAWSVQSYEQYF. The CDR3 DNA reads as TGTGCCTGGAGTGTACAATCCTACGAGCAGTACTTC.

Details on this clone: One junction end does not reproduce the germline sequence, and a read error may be involved. The genes are TRBV5-1 and TRBJ1-2; a possible D gene is TRBD1 (6 bases). Germline V gene lookup returns CDR1 SGHRS and CDR2 YFSETQ. The CDR3 is 12 amino acids. CDR3 in amino acids: CASSDGQNPFVF. The CDR3 DNA follows: TGCGCCAGCAGCGATGGACAGAACCCCTTTGTCTTC.

The chain couples TRBV5-6 to TRBJ2-5; 8 bases are shared with TRBD1. V was pared by 3 bases and J by 2 bases, with 3 bases of the junction left unmatched. The germline CDR1 and CDR2 sequences are SGHDT and YYEEEE. This CDR3 comprises 14 residues. The CDR3 sequence is CASSWDRTQETQYF. The CDR3 nucleotides are TGTGCCAGCAGCTGGGACAGGACGCAAGAGACCCAGTACTTC.